Below are 2 T cell receptor beta chains sequenced from a single sample in a study of T cells in Graves' hyperthyroidism and ophthalmopathy. RNA transcripts served as the template for amplifying TCR beta CDR3 regions. A first-round RT-PCR of the TCR CDR3 used the HTBI primer set. Each CDR3 protein gets one entry after TCRdb re-called the multiplex PCR reads with MiXCR. This table has 500,000 to 750,000 distinct CDR3 sequences, around a sixth appearing once. The specimen was blood. All receptors come from a woman in her twenties or thirties with Graves' hyperthyroidism.

This clonotype showed up just a few times. V gene TRBV19 combines with J gene TRBJ1-2; D not certain. V lost 5 bases and J 4 bases, leaving 11 bases between the germline ends. CDR1 and CDR2 (germline): LNHDA, SQIVND (reference sequence). The CDR3 runs 13 residues. CDR3 nucleotides: TGTGCCAGTAGTCTTCAGTACAGCTATGGCTACACCTTC. It yields the protein CASSLQYSYGYTF.

The table lists this clonotype with many counts. This chain connects TRBV27 to TRBJ2-7, with 7 nucleotides matching TRBD1. V shed 8 bases and J 0 bases; nucleotides not matched to a gene: 4. The CDR3 covers 13 residues. The germline gives CDR1 MNHEY, CDR2 SMNVEV (reference sequence). The CDR3 region has the DNA TGTGCCAGCGCTGGGACAGACTCCTACGAGCAGTACTTC. Translation: CASAGTDSYEQYF.